A single sample gave rise to the 9 T cell receptor beta chains below, sequenced in a study of CD8 T cells in Susac syndrome. With random hexamers, reverse transcription was performed on roughly 0.5 to 1 ug of RNA. TCRdb reanalysed the immunoSEQ multiplex PCR reads using MiXCR and keeps one entry per CDR3 protein. In the table there are 100,000 to 150,000 distinct CDR3 sequences, 90% to 95% of which are singletons. The specimen sequenced was CD4+ T cells from PBMCs. Every receptor here comes from a human donor in good health.

The V and J genes are TRBV2 and TRBJ2-7; the match to TRBD1 covers 8 bases. This CDR3 is 15 amino acids long. Germline CDR1 SNHLY, CDR2 FYNNEI. Trimming cost V 6 bases and J 3 bases; bases outside gene matches: 10. The DNA for the CDR3 is TGTGCCAGCAGGGAGGTTCCAGGGACAGGCTACGAGCAGTACTTC. Its protein product is CASREVPGTGYEQYF.

The rearrangement joins TRBV7-9 to TRBJ2-3; a weak D match, TRBD2 (5 bases). Germline CDR1 reads SEHNR; CDR2 reads FQNEAQ (reference sequence). The CDR3 loop spans 13 amino acids. V lost 2 bases, J lost 6 bases, and 9 bases lay in between. CDR3 loop: CASSLTTSDTQYF. CDR3 DNA sequence: TGTGCCAGCAGCTTAACAACTAGTGATACGCAGTATTTT.

The chain carries TRBV12-3 or TRBV12-4 and TRBJ2-7; the D gene could be TRBD1 or TRBD2 (5 bases each). The CDR3 extends over 14 amino acids. V was shortened by 3 bases and J by 2 bases, with 11 bases between the two germline ends. CDR3 protein: CASSFVGPTYEQYF. CDR3 nucleotide sequence: TGTGCCAGCAGTTTTGTGGGACCGACCTACGAGCAGTACTTC.

Only one count was recorded for this clonotype. The V and J genes are TRBV2 and TRBJ2-1; D may be TRBD2 (6 bases). This CDR3 is 16 amino acids long. The germline V and J ends were trimmed by 6 bases and 0 bases, with 15 bases remaining between them. Germline CDR1 and CDR2: SNHLY and FYNNEI. CDR3 residues: CASSKISGSSYNEQFF. In DNA form, the CDR3 reads TGTGCCAGCAGCAAAATTAGCGGAAGCTCCTACAATGAGCAGTTCTTC.

The chain links TRBV2 to TRBJ1-1, with D hard to call. The CDR3 sequence is 16 residues long. Trimming stripped 3 bases from V and 0 bases from J, with 14 bases between. Looked up from germline, CDR1 is SNHLY and CDR2 is FYNNEI. DNA of the CDR3: TGTGCCAGCAGTGATCCAGTTACCTACATGAACACTGAAGCTTTCTTT. Protein product: CASSDPVTYMNTEAFF.

The rearrangement links TRBV5-1 to TRBJ2-2, with a possible D match to TRBD2 (5 bases). Germline-derived CDR1 and CDR2 are SGHRS and YFSETQ. This CDR3 is built from 18 residues. The ends were cut back, 0 bases at V and 4 bases at J, with 19 bases in the middle. Here the CDR3 reads CASSLEPGGSGFTGELFF. In DNA form, the CDR3 reads TGCGCCAGCAGCTTGGAGCCAGGCGGGTCGGGGTTCACCGGGGAGCTGTTTTTT.

Comment on this clonotype: Mismatch with germline at one junction end may stem from a read error. This chain joins TRBV15 and TRBJ2-2; TRBD1 might be the D (5 bases). Germline CDR1 LNHNV, CDR2 YYDKDF (reference sequence). The CDR3 totals 14 residues. This CDR3 is CATSGDRNTGELFF. The DNA for the CDR3 is TGTGCCACCAGCGGAGACAGGAACACCGGGGAGCTGTTTTTT.

The chain combines TRBV6-6 with TRBJ2-1; 8 positions match TRBD2. CDR3 length equals 16 residues. Germline CDR1 is MNHNY and CDR2 is SVGAGI (reference sequence). V lost 6 bases to trimming and J lost 10 bases; unmatched junction nucleotides: 17. CDR3 residues: CASSTGGLAGREEQFF. The CDR3 nucleotides read TGTGCCAGCAGCACCGGCGGACTAGCAGGTCGAGAAGAGCAGTTCTTC.

The chain employs TRBV7-2 and TRBJ1-5; 7 bases line up with TRBD1. The junction had 6 bases not matched to a gene; V was cut back by 3 bases and J by 7 bases. Germline loops: CDR1 SGHTA, CDR2 FQGNSA. The length of the CDR3 is 14 residues. CDR3 amino acids: CASSFAGGNQPQHF. Written as DNA, the CDR3 is TGTGCCAGCAGCTTCGCAGGGGGGAACCAGCCCCAGCATTTT.